These T cell receptor beta chains were read from a single sample in a study of shared clonotypes between healthy human individuals. The repertoire was sequenced with immunoSEQ multiplex PCR; TCRdb's copy has only in-frame clones and lacks some. The sample gives 2 million to 2.5 million clones, approximately 95% of which show up once; roughly 0.36% is in the top ten. The source material was naive CD4+ T cells from PBMCs. The receptors here all came from a man aged 18 to 29 in good health. Some clones in this sample may be carry-over from other donors' samples. Each CDR3 is given with its conserved first and last residue. D genes are given only for firm matches. Size values are once, few and many counts, or a class for expanded clones, and some rows have none.

len: 15
j_gene: TRBJ2-1
v_gene: TRBV7-8
abundance: -
d_gene: -
CDR3nt: TGTGCCAGCAGCTTAGTTGCGATCTCCTACAATGAGCAGTTCTTC
CDR3aa: CASSLVAISYNEQFF

len: 15
j_gene: TRBJ2-7
v_gene: TRBV28
abundance: -
d_gene: TRBD1
CDR3nt: TGTGCCAGCAGTTCCCCGGAAGGGGGCCGCTACGAGCAGTACTTC
CDR3aa: CASSSPEGGRYEQYF

len: 12
j_gene: TRBJ2-1
v_gene: TRBV7-9
abundance: -
d_gene: TRBD1
CDR3nt: TGTGCCAGCAGCTTAGCAGGGGGCGAGGTGCTCTTC
CDR3aa: CASSLAGGEVLF

len: 16
j_gene: TRBJ2-7
v_gene: TRBV5-1
abundance: -
d_gene: TRBD1
CDR3nt: TGCGCCAGCAGCTTGGCCCCGGGACAGGGGTCCCACGAGCAGTACTTC
CDR3aa: CASSLAPGQGSHEQYF

len: 16
j_gene: TRBJ2-5
v_gene: TRBV7-3
abundance: once
d_gene: TRBD2
CDR3nt: TGTGCCAGCAGCCCCGGGGACTATTTGGGCAAAGAGACCCAGTACTTC
CDR3aa: CASSPGDYLGKETQYF

len: 18
j_gene: TRBJ2-6
v_gene: TRBV4-1
abundance: -
d_gene: TRBD1
CDR3nt: TGCGCCAGCAGCCAACCGGGACAGGGGGCTACCGGGGCCAACGTCCTGACTTTC
CDR3aa: CASSQPGQGATGANVLTF

len: 16
j_gene: TRBJ1-1
v_gene: TRBV11-2
abundance: -
d_gene: -
CDR3nt: TGTGCCAGCAGCCCGATCCGAGACCAGCGGGGCACTGAAGCTTTCTTT
CDR3aa: CASSPIRDQRGTEAFF

len: 15
j_gene: TRBJ2-1
v_gene: TRBV6-6
abundance: once
d_gene: TRBD2
CDR3nt: TGTGCCAGCAGCCCACTAGCGGGAGGAGGTAATGAGCAGTTCTTC
CDR3aa: CASSPLAGGGNEQFF

len: 16
j_gene: TRBJ1-5
v_gene: TRBV6-4
abundance: -
d_gene: -
CDR3nt: TGTGCCAGCAGTGGTAGGATGGAGAGCGGCAATCAGCCCCAGCATTTT
CDR3aa: CASSGRMESGNQPQHF

len: 15
j_gene: TRBJ2-7
v_gene: TRBV5-6
abundance: -
d_gene: TRBD1
CDR3nt: TGTGCCAGCAGCCCCGGGACAGGGACATTCTACGAGCAGTACTTC
CDR3aa: CASSPGTGTFYEQYF

len: 15
j_gene: TRBJ1-2
v_gene: TRBV28
abundance: -
d_gene: -
CDR3nt: TGTGCCAGCAGTTTATGGTCCGGCCAAGCGGGCGGCTACACCTTC
CDR3aa: CASSLWSGQAGGYTF

len: 15
j_gene: TRBJ2-7
v_gene: TRBV7-2
abundance: once
d_gene: -
CDR3nt: TGTGCCAGCAGCTTAGGGGGGGTATGGGAAAACGAGCAGTACTTC
CDR3aa: CASSLGGVWENEQYF

len: 16
j_gene: TRBJ2-5
v_gene: TRBV18
abundance: -
d_gene: -
CDR3nt: TGTGCCAGCTCAGCCTACACAAACAGGAATCAAGAGACCCAGTACTTC
CDR3aa: CASSAYTNRNQETQYF

len: 16
j_gene: TRBJ2-2
v_gene: TRBV7-2
abundance: -
d_gene: -
CDR3nt: TGTGCCAGCAGCTTATCGAGGGCCCCGGGCACCGGGGAGCTGTTTTTT
CDR3aa: CASSLSRAPGTGELFF

len: 11
j_gene: TRBJ2-7
v_gene: TRBV6-5
abundance: -
d_gene: -
CDR3nt: TGTGCCGTGGGACGGGTCTACGAGCAGTACTTC
CDR3aa: CAVGRVYEQYF

len: 15
j_gene: TRBJ1-5
v_gene: TRBV5-1
abundance: -
d_gene: -
CDR3nt: TGCGCCAGCAGCTTGTTGGGGGGGCGCAGCCAGCCCCAGCATTTT
CDR3aa: CASSLLGGRSQPQHF

len: 11
j_gene: TRBJ2-5
v_gene: TRBV5-1
abundance: -
d_gene: -
CDR3nt: TGCGCCAGCAGTCAGAAAGAGACCCAGTACTTC
CDR3aa: CASSQKETQYF

len: 16
j_gene: TRBJ2-1
v_gene: TRBV11-1
abundance: -
d_gene: -
CDR3nt: TGTGCCAGCAGCCAGGTGTGGGGGAGCTCCTACAATGAGCAGTTCTTC
CDR3aa: CASSQVWGSSYNEQFF

len: 15
j_gene: TRBJ1-1
v_gene: TRBV27
abundance: once
d_gene: -
CDR3nt: TGTGCCAGCAGCCCGACAAAGTTCTACAGCGCCAAAGCTTTCTTT
CDR3aa: CASSPTKFYSAKAFF

len: 17
j_gene: TRBJ2-5
v_gene: TRBV5-1
abundance: once
d_gene: TRBD2
CDR3nt: TGCGCCAGCAGATTTAAGTCTAGCGGGAATTTAGTAGAGACCCAGTACTTC
CDR3aa: CASRFKSSGNLVETQYF

len: 14
j_gene: TRBJ2-5
v_gene: TRBV5-1
abundance: once
d_gene: TRBD2
CDR3nt: TGCGCCAGCGCGGATAGTAGCGGGGGGGAGACCCAGTACTTC
CDR3aa: CASADSSGGETQYF

len: 13
j_gene: TRBJ2-1
v_gene: TRBV21-1
abundance: -
d_gene: -
CDR3nt: TGTGCCGGATGGGGGGAGTCCTACAATGAGCAGTTCTTC
CDR3aa: CAGWGESYNEQFF

len: 15
j_gene: TRBJ2-3
v_gene: TRBV5-1
abundance: -
d_gene: TRBD2
CDR3nt: TGCGCCAGCAGCCCGGCGGGGGGAACCGCAGATACGCAGTATTTT
CDR3aa: CASSPAGGTADTQYF

len: 11
j_gene: TRBJ1-2
v_gene: TRBV28
abundance: -
d_gene: TRBD1
CDR3nt: TGTGCCATCACAGGGGGGGGTGGCTACACCTTC
CDR3aa: CAITGGGGYTF

len: 11
j_gene: TRBJ2-5
v_gene: TRBV15
abundance: -
d_gene: -
CDR3nt: TGTGCCACCAGCAGGTTGGAGACCCAGTACTTC
CDR3aa: CATSRLETQYF

len: 13
j_gene: TRBJ2-7
v_gene: TRBV30
abundance: -
d_gene: TRBD2
CDR3nt: TGTGCCTGGAGCCCTAGCGGGGCCTACGAGCAGTACTTC
CDR3aa: CAWSPSGAYEQYF

len: 15
j_gene: TRBJ1-4
v_gene: TRBV11-2
abundance: -
d_gene: TRBD1
CDR3nt: TGTGCCAGCAGCCCCCGACAGGGGGTAGGTGAAAAACTGTTTTTT
CDR3aa: CASSPRQGVGEKLFF

len: 14
j_gene: TRBJ2-2
v_gene: TRBV6-6
abundance: -
d_gene: TRBD1
CDR3nt: TGTGCCAGCAGACTACAGGGGGAGGCCGGGGAGCTGTTTTTT
CDR3aa: CASRLQGEAGELFF

len: 15
j_gene: TRBJ2-7
v_gene: TRBV27
abundance: -
d_gene: -
CDR3nt: TGTGCCAGCAGTTCCCTAGGGGCGGGTTACTACGAGCAGTACTTC
CDR3aa: CASSSLGAGYYEQYF

len: 15
j_gene: TRBJ2-1
v_gene: TRBV7-3
abundance: -
d_gene: TRBD2
CDR3nt: TGTGCCAGCAGCCCACTAGCGGGAGGTTACAATGAGCAGTTCTTC
CDR3aa: CASSPLAGGYNEQFF

len: 15
j_gene: TRBJ2-1
v_gene: TRBV9
abundance: -
d_gene: -
CDR3nt: TGTGCCAGCAGCGTAATGGTGAGTCCATACAATGAGCAGTTCTTC
CDR3aa: CASSVMVSPYNEQFF

len: 14
j_gene: TRBJ2-2
v_gene: TRBV14
abundance: -
d_gene: -
CDR3nt: TGTGCCAGCAGAACTTTCGGGAGTCCCGGGGAGCTGTTTTTT
CDR3aa: CASRTFGSPGELFF

len: 14
j_gene: TRBJ1-2
v_gene: TRBV9
abundance: -
d_gene: -
CDR3nt: TGTGCCAGCAGCGCGTTAGCAGGGACCTATGGCTACACCTTC
CDR3aa: CASSALAGTYGYTF

len: 15
j_gene: TRBJ2-1
v_gene: TRBV5-1
abundance: -
d_gene: TRBD1
CDR3nt: TGCGCCAGCAGCGAGACAGGGGGCCCCTACAATGAGCAGTTCTTC
CDR3aa: CASSETGGPYNEQFF

len: 15
j_gene: TRBJ2-7
v_gene: TRBV14
abundance: -
d_gene: -
CDR3nt: TGTGCCAGCAGCCAAGATGCCGGGGGCTCCTACGAGCAGTACTTC
CDR3aa: CASSQDAGGSYEQYF

len: 17
j_gene: TRBJ2-1
v_gene: TRBV14
abundance: -
d_gene: TRBD2
CDR3nt: TGTGCCAGCAGCCCAAGAATCGGGACTAGCGGGATCAATGAGCAGTTCTTC
CDR3aa: CASSPRIGTSGINEQFF

len: 15
j_gene: TRBJ2-1
v_gene: TRBV9
abundance: -
d_gene: TRBD2
CDR3nt: TGTGCCAGCAGCATCACTAGCGGGAGAGCCAATGAGCAGTTCTTC
CDR3aa: CASSITSGRANEQFF

len: 17
j_gene: TRBJ2-1
v_gene: TRBV19
abundance: -
d_gene: TRBD1
CDR3nt: TGTGCCAGTAGTGTCACCTCGGGACAGGGGGGCCCCAATGAGCAGTTCTTC
CDR3aa: CASSVTSGQGGPNEQFF

len: 13
j_gene: TRBJ1-5
v_gene: TRBV6-1
abundance: -
d_gene: -
CDR3nt: TGTGCCAGCAGGTTAGACAGCACTCAGCCCCAGCATTTT
CDR3aa: CASRLDSTQPQHF

len: 16
j_gene: TRBJ1-1
v_gene: TRBV5-1
abundance: -
d_gene: TRBD1
CDR3nt: TGCGCCAGCAGCGCCACCAGGGGGGGGACGGTCACTGAAGCTTTCTTT
CDR3aa: CASSATRGGTVTEAFF

len: 15
j_gene: TRBJ2-7
v_gene: TRBV5-1
abundance: -
d_gene: -
CDR3nt: TGCGCCAGCAGCTCCGGTTTTTTGGGGGCGAACGAGCAGTACTTC
CDR3aa: CASSSGFLGANEQYF

len: 15
j_gene: TRBJ2-3
v_gene: TRBV5-6
abundance: -
d_gene: -
CDR3nt: TGTGCCAGCAGCCGGACCGGGAGAAGCACAGATACGCAGTATTTT
CDR3aa: CASSRTGRSTDTQYF

len: 15
j_gene: TRBJ2-1
v_gene: TRBV6-6
abundance: once
d_gene: -
CDR3nt: TGTGCCAGCAGGACCCTGGACTCCTCCTACAATGAGCAGTTCTTC
CDR3aa: CASRTLDSSYNEQFF

len: 14
j_gene: TRBJ1-5
v_gene: TRBV11-2
abundance: -
d_gene: -
CDR3nt: TGTGCCAGCAGCTGGGCGTCAGGCCCGCAGCCCCAGCATTTT
CDR3aa: CASSWASGPQPQHF

len: 16
j_gene: TRBJ2-7
v_gene: TRBV4-1
abundance: -
d_gene: TRBD2
CDR3nt: TGCGCCAGCAGCCAAGCGCTGATAGCGGGGGCTTACGAGCAGTACTTC
CDR3aa: CASSQALIAGAYEQYF

len: 15
j_gene: TRBJ1-2
v_gene: TRBV27
abundance: -
d_gene: -
CDR3nt: TGTGCCAGCAGTTCGACCGGGACCGGGGTCTATGGCTACACCTTC
CDR3aa: CASSSTGTGVYGYTF

len: 11
j_gene: TRBJ2-7
v_gene: TRBV20-1
abundance: -
d_gene: -
CDR3nt: TGCAGTGCTAGAGCTTACTCCGAGCAGTACTTC
CDR3aa: CSARAYSEQYF

len: 14
j_gene: TRBJ1-2
v_gene: TRBV18
abundance: -
d_gene: -
CDR3nt: TGTGCCAGCTCCCCAGGGTTAGCAAACTATGGCTACACCTTC
CDR3aa: CASSPGLANYGYTF

len: 12
j_gene: TRBJ2-1
v_gene: TRBV5-4
abundance: -
d_gene: -
CDR3nt: TGTGCCAGCAGTTTTAGCGTGGTTGAGCAGTTCTTC
CDR3aa: CASSFSVVEQFF

len: 14
j_gene: TRBJ1-2
v_gene: TRBV5-4
abundance: once
d_gene: TRBD1
CDR3nt: TGTGCCAGCAGCTTGGCACAGGGGGGGCTAGAGGACACCTTC
CDR3aa: CASSLAQGGLEDTF